This TCR beta chain was recorded in a study of early stage breast cancer tumors. About the study: About 70% of the 16 invasive tumors were ER+, PR+ and HER2-.

Sequencing used immunoSEQ multiplex PCR; TCRdb keeps in-frame clones, though not all of them. Seen here are approximately 6,500 clones, around 66% observed once, and the top ten hold around an eighth. Remarks on this clone: Its antigen is undetermined.

This normal breast sample came from a site roughly 1.9-4.5 cm away from the tumor. Study observations and caveats: Most shared enriched TCRB sequences were commonly generated ones. Compared with adjacent normal breast tissue, tumors showed around 2.7-fold greater T cell density and higher clonality.

There are 18 residues in the CDR3. In germline, CDR1 is SGHVS, CDR2 FNYEAQ. V lost 1 base, J lost 6 bases, and 21 bases lay in between. The sample consisted of normal breast tissue next to the tumor. The rearrangement joins TRBV7-6 to TRBJ2-2; TRBD1 or TRBD2 may be the D gene (6 bases each). The origin of this receptor is a person in their fifties with breast cancer. The CDR3 region is CASSLVVPGGTGAGELFF. Written as DNA, the CDR3 is TGTGCCAGCAGCTTAGTAGTGCCCGGGGGCACCGGGGCCGGGGAGCTGTTTTTT.